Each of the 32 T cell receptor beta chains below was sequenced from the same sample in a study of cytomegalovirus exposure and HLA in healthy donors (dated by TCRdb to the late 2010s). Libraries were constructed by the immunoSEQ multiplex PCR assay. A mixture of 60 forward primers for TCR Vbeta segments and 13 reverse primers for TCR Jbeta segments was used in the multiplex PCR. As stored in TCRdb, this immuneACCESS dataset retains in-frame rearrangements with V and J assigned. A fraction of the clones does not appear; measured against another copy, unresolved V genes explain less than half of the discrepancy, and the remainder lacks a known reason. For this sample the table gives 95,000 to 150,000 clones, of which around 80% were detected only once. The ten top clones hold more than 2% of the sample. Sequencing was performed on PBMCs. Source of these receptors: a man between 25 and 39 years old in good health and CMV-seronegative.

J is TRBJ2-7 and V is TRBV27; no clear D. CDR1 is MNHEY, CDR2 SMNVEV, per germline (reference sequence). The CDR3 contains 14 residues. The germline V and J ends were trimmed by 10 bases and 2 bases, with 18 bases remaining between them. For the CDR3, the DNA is TGTGCCACCAGACTTGGGCCTACCCCCTACGAGCAGTACTTC. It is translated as CATRLGPTPYEQYF.

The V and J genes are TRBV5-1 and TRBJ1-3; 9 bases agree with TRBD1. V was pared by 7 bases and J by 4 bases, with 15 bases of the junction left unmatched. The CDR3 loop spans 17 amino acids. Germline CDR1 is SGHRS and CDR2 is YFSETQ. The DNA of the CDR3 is TGCGCCAGCGCTAAAAACTCCGGGACAGGGAAAGGAAACACCATATATTTT. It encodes CASAKNSGTGKGNTIYF.

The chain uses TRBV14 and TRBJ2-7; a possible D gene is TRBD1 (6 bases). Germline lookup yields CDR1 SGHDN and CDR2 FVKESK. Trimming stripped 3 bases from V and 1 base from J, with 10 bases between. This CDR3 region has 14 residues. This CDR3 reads CASSQGDRSYEQYF. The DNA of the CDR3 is TGTGCCAGCAGCCAGGGAGACAGGTCCTACGAGCAGTACTTC.

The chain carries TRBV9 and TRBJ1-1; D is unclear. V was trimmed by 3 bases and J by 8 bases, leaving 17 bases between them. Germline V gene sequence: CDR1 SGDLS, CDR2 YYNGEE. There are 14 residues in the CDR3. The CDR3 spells CASSAAPSGSEAFF. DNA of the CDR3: TGTGCCAGCAGCGCCGCCCCTTCGGGGTCCGAAGCTTTCTTT.

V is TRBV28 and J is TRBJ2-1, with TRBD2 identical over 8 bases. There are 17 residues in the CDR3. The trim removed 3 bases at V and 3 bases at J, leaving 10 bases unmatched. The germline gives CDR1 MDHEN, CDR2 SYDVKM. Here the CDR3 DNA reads TGTGCCAGCAGTTTGAATCGGCGGGGGGAATTCTACAATGAGCAGTTCTTC. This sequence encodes CASSLNRRGEFYNEQFF.

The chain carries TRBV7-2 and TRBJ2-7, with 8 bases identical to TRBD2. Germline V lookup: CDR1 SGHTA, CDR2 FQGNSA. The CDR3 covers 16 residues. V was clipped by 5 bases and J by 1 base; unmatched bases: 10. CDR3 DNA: TGTGCCAGCAGCCCAGGCGGGGGGCTAGGTTCCTACGAGCAGTACTTC. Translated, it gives CASSPGGGLGSYEQYF.

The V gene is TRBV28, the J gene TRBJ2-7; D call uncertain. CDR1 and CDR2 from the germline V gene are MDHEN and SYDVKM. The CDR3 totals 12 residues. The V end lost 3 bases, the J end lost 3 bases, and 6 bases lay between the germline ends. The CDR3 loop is CASSLGSYEQYF. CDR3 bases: TGTGCCAGCAGTTTGGGCAGCTACGAGCAGTACTTC.

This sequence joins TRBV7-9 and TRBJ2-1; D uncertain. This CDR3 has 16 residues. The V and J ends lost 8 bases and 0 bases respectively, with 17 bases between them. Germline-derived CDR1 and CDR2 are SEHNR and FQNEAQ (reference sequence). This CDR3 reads CASPTTTPSSYNEQFF. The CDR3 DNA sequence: TGTGCCAGCCCGACGACAACCCCCAGCTCCTACAATGAGCAGTTCTTC.

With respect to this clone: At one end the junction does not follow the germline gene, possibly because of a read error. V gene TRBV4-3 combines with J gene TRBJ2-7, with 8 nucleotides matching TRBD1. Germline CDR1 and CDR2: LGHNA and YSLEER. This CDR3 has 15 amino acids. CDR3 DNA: TGCGCCAGCAGCCAAGAAGGCAGGGGGCCCTACCAGCAGTACTTC. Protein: CASSQEGRGPYQQYF.

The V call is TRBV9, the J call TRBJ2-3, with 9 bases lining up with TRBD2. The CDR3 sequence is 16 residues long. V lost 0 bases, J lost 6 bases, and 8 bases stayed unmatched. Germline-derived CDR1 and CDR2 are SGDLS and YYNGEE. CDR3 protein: CASSVAPAGGSDTQYF. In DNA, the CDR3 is TGTGCCAGCAGCGTAGCTCCAGCGGGGGGATCGGATACGCAGTATTTT.

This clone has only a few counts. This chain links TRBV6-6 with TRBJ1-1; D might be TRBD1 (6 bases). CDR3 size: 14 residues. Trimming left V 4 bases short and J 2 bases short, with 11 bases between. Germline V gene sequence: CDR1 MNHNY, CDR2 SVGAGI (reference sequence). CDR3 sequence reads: CASSLPGANTEAFF. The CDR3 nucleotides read TGTGCCAGCAGTTTGCCAGGGGCCAACACTGAAGCTTTCTTT.

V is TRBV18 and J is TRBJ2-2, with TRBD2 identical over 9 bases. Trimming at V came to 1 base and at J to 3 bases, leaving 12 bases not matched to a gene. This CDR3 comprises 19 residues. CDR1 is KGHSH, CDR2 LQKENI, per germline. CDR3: CASSPQAPRGGGDTGELFF. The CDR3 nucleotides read TGTGCCAGCTCACCACAGGCTCCTCGGGGCGGGGGGGACACCGGGGAGCTGTTTTTT.

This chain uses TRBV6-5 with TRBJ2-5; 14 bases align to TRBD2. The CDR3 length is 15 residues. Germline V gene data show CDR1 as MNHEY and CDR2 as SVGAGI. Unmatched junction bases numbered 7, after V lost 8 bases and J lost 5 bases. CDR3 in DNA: TGTGCCAGCCGGCGACTAGCGGGAGGGTCCGAGACCCAGTACTTC. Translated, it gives CASRRLAGGSETQYF.

The CDR3 DNA follows: TGTGCCAGCAGCTTACCAGGGTCTGGGGTAAGCTACACCTTC. Protein: CASSLPGSGVSYTF. The chain couples TRBV5-4 to TRBJ1-2, with D maybe TRBD1 (5 bases). The CDR3 sequence is 14 residues long. The germline gives CDR1 SGHNT, CDR2 YYREEE (reference sequence). Trimming took 2 bases from V and 9 from J, leaving 17 bases between them.

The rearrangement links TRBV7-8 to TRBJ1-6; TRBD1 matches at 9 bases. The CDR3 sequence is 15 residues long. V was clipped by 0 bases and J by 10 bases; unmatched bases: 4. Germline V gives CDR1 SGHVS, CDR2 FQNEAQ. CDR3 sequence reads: CASSLADRGGSPLHF. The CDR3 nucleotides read TGTGCCAGCAGCTTAGCGGACAGGGGTGGCTCACCCCTCCACTTT.

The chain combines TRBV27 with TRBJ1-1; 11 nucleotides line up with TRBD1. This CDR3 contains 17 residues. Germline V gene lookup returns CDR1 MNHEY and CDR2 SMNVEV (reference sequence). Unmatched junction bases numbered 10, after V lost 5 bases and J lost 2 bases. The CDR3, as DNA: TGTGCCAGCAGTGGACGGGACAGGGGGGCATTCAACACTGAAGCTTTCTTT. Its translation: CASSGRDRGAFNTEAFF.

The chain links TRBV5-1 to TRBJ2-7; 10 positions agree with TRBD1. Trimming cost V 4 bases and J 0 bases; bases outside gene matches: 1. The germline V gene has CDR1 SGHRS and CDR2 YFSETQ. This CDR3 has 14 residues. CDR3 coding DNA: TGCGCCAGCAGCCGACAGGGGGCCTCCTACGAGCAGTACTTC. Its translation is CASSRQGASYEQYF.

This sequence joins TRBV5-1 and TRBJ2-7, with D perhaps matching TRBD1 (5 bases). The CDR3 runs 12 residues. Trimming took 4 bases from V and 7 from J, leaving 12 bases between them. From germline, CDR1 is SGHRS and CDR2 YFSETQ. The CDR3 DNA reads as TGCGCCAGCAGCCAAGCTCCAGGGGAGCAGTACTTC. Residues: CASSQAPGEQYF.

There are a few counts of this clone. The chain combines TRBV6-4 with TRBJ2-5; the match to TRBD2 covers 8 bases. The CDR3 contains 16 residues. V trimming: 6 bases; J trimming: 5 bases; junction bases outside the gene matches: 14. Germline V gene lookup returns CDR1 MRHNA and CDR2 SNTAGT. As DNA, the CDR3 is TGTGCCAGCAGCCCTACGGCGGGGGGCGGCCCGGAGACCCAGTACTTC. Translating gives CASSPTAGGGPETQYF.

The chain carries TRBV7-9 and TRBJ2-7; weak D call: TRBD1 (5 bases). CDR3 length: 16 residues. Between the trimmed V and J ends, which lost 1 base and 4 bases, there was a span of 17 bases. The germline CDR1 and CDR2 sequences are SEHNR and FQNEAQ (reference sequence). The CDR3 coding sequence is TGTGCCAGCAGCTTAGGGACCGGGTCCAAGGGGTACGAGCAGTACTTC. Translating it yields CASSLGTGSKGYEQYF.

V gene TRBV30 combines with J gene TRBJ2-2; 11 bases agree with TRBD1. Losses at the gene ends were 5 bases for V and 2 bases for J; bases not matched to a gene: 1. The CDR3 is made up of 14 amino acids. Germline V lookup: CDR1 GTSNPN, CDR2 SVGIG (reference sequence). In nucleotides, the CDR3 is TGTGCCTGGCGGACAGGGGGCAACACCGGGGAGCTGTTTTTT. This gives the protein CAWRTGGNTGELFF.

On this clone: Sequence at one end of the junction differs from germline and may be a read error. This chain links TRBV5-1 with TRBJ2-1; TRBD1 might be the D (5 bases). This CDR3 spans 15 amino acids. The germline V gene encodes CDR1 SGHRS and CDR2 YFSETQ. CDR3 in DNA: TGCGCCAACAGCTTGGCAAACAGGTTTTACAATGAGCAGTTCTTC. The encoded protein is CANSLANRFYNEQFF.

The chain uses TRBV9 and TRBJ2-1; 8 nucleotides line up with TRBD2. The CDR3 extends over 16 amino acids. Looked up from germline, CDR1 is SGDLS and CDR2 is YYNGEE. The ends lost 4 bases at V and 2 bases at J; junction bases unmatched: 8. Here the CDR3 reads CASSTGLVQAYNEQFF. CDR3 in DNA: TGTGCCAGCAGCACGGGACTAGTCCAAGCCTACAATGAGCAGTTCTTC.

The CDR3 DNA sequence: TGTGCCAGCAGCGTCAGACAGGGTGGACAGACCCAGTACTTC. Residues: CASSVRQGGQTQYF. This rearrangement joins TRBV9 to TRBJ2-5; TRBD1 matches at 7 bases. V lost 2 bases and J lost 6; bases outside the gene matches: 7. Germline values: CDR1 SGDLS, CDR2 YYNGEE. The CDR3 length is 14 residues.

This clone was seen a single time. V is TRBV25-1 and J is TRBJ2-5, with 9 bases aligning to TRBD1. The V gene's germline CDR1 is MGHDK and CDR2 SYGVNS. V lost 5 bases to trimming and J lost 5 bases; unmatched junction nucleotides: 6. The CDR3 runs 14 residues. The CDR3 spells CASSRGQGRETQYF. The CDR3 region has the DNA TGTGCCAGCAGTAGGGGACAGGGTAGGGAGACCCAGTACTTC. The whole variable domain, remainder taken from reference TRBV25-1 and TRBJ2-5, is EADIYQTPRYLVIGTGKKITLECSQTMGHDKMYWYQQDPGMELHLIHYSYGVNSTEKGDLSSESTVSRIRTEHFPLTLESARPSHTSQYLCASSRGQGRETQYFGPGTRLLVL.

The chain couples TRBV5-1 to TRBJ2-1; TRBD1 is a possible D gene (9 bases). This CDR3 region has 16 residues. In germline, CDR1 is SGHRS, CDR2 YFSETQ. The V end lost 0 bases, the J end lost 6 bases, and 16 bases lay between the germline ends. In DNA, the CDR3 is TGCGCCAGCAGCTTGGTAGCGGGACAGGGTATCAATGAGCAGTTCTTC. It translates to CASSLVAGQGINEQFF.

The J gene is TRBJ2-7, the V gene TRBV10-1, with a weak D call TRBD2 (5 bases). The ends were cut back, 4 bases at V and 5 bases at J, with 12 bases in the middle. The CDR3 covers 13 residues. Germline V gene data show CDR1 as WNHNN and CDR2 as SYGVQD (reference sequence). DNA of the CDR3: TGCGCCAGCAGTGCATCGGGGAAAAACGAGCAGTACTTC. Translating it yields CASSASGKNEQYF.

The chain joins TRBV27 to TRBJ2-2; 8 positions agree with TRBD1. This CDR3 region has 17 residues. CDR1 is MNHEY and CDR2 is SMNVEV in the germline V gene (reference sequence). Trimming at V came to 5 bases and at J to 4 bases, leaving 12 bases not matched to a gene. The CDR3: CASSPSDRGWATGELFF. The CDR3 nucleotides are TGTGCCAGCAGTCCGTCCGACAGGGGTTGGGCCACCGGGGAGCTGTTTTTT.

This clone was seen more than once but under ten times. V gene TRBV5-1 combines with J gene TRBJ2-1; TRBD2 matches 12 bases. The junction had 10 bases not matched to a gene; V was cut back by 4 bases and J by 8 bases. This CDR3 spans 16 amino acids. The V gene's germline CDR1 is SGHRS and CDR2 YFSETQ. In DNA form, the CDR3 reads TGCGCCAGCAGCGCAGACCTAGCGGGGGGGCCCGATGAGCAGTTCTTC. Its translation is CASSADLAGGPDEQFF.

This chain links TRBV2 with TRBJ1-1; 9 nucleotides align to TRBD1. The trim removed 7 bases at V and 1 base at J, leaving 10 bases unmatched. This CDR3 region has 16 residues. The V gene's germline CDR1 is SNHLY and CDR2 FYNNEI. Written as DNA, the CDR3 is TGTGCCAGCAACCTCTTCCCGGGACAGGGGAACACTGAAGCTTTCTTT. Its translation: CASNLFPGQGNTEAFF.

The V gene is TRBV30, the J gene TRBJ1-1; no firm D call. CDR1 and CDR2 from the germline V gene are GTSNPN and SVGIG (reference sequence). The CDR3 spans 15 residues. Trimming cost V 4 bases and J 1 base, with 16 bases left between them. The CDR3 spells CAWTMEVHRNTEAFF. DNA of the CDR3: TGTGCCTGGACGATGGAGGTCCACCGGAACACTGAAGCTTTCTTT.

The DNA of the CDR3 is TGTGCCACCAGCAGAGATCTCGGGGTATATCAGCCCCAGCATTTT. This gives the protein CATSRDLGVYQPQHF. J is TRBJ1-5 and V is TRBV15; D gene ambiguous. The germline V gene encodes CDR1 LNHNV and CDR2 YYDKDF (reference sequence). The CDR3 loop spans 15 amino acids. The V gene lost 0 bases and the J gene lost 5 bases, with 11 bases spanning the gap.